This entry describes one TCR beta chain. This receptor's antigen is unknown. No qualities accompany the bases; no much larger clone lies one base away. The sample's time point label is to be understood as: baseline before first vaccination. Samples from vaccinated people were obtained from the UK trials COV001 and COV002, which included a single-blind randomized controlled phase 2/3 trial of AZD1222 (ChAdOx1 nCoV-19) in healthy adults. Trial participant PBMC samples were collected at day 0 and day 28 after the second dose for TCRbeta chain sequencing. The CDR3 regions of human TCRbeta chains were subjected to immunosequencing. Per the source publication's procedure: Repertoire TCRs were checked for matches against a reference library of SARS-CoV-2-specific TCRs that had been generated using the MIRA antigen-specificity platform. Breadth was defined as the fraction of unique TCRs that were SARS-CoV-2-associated, and depth was defined as the fraction of total T cells that were SARS-CoV-2-associated. Using the MIRA data, each spike-specific TCR was mapped to the spike region that the TCR reacts to and placed in a CD4 or CD8 class. Log10-transformed breadth and depth values were compared by one-way ANOVA with Sidak's multiple comparisons tests. In TCRdb, the immuneACCESS table is reduced to in-frame sequences with V and J assigned. These tables do not hold every clone; where another copy was compared, an unresolved V gene accounts for under half, and the others remain unexplained. V and J calls plus clone size are reproduced from that table; the DNA served to infer D and trimming. The sample table lists around 100,000 clones, 80% to 90% of them with a count of one. Approximately 16% of the sample comes from the top ten.

The data derive from a study of T cell responses to AZD1222 COVID-19 vaccine (dated by TCRdb to the early 2020s). As for the study more broadly: AZD1222 recipients whose second dose came at about 4 weeks and those whose second dose came at about 12 weeks were combined into one group, since spike-specific TCR depth and breadth did not differ between the two schedules. A total of under 250 trial participants underwent TCR sequencing, of whom about 210 had received two doses of AZD1222 and around 25 had received two doses of the MenACWY control vaccine. Trial participants were enrolled by age into subgroups of 18-55, 56-69 and 70-plus years, and approximately 150, 30 and 60 TCR-sequenced participants, respectively, were included in these subgroups. What the authors observed across the whole study: Most participants were white British and females outnumbered males, and the authors suggested that clonal diversity may have been underestimated. In the small 56-69-year group, the increase in depth fell short of significance, most likely because of low power. Because no day 14 peak-response samples were available, repertoires were characterized only after the peak T cell response. After two AZD1222 doses, spike-specific TCR breadth and depth were significantly higher than at day 0 and than in MenACWY recipients. CD4 TCRs associated with the vaccine covered the entire spike protein, and the dominant responses were in regions 160-218 and 743-854. Only five or six AZD1222 recipients were SARS-CoV-2 seropositive at baseline, limiting conclusions about previously exposed vaccinees. Reportedly, almost half of the unique spike-specific TCRs recognized epitopes lying outside the regions that are mutated in the B.1.351 and B.1.1.7 variants.

The CDR3 spans 12 residues, from the cysteine through the phenylalanine. Of the read, only the CDR3 DNA is kept; its 36 bases are in frame from base 1. Relative to germline, V is 6 bases shorter and J is 2 bases shorter, with 7 bases between their ends. CDR1 is given as WSHSY and CDR2 as SAAADI, both from the germline V gene. The chain uses TRBV10-2 and TRBJ1-2; the D segment cannot be called with confidence. The source is an adult in good health. This material consisted of peripheral blood, taken on day 0 of AZD1222 vaccination. The nucleotide sequence reads as follows: TGCGCCAGCAGGACATTCAACTATGGCTACACCTTC. This translates into CASRTFNYGYTF.